This T cell receptor (beta chain) originates from a study of vaccination effects on CD4 cells after COVID-19. Across the whole study: Sampling occurred a median 72 days post second dose, range 14 to 241. Study-wide results and limits: Cross-reactivity with common cold coronaviruses was shown by only 1 of 255 vaccine-induced clones in healthy vaccinees.

About this clone: Antigen: not known.

The CDR3 totals 15 residues. Germline CDR1 reads SEHNR; CDR2 reads FQNEAQ (reference sequence). Trimming took 4 bases from V and 0 from J; bases not matched to a gene: 3. Subsequent to about 10 days of culture, CD4+ T cells were isolated. The cohort was immunized with two doses of either the BNT162b2 or mRNA-1273 vaccine. Half of the medium was exchanged for IL-2 medium on both days 3 and 7. Sequenced by immunoSEQ multiplex PCR; TCRdb stores in-frame clones only, minus some. The data contain approximately 30,000 clones, around two thirds of them singletons. The rearrangement uses TRBV7-9 and TRBJ2-3; 8 nucleotides match TRBD2. The sample here was CD4+ T cells from PBMCs cultured without peptide, taken after COVID-19 vaccination. This clonotype originated in a human donor who received a COVID-19 vaccine. CDR3 amino acids: CASSSRGGSTDTQYF. The CDR3 DNA reads as TGTGCCAGCAGCTCCCGGGGGGGAAGCACAGATACGCAGTATTTT. Full variable domain (remainder filled in from reference TRBV7-9 and TRBJ2-3): DTGVSQNPRHKITKRGQNVTFRCDPISEHNRLYWYRQTLGQGPEFLTYFQNEAQLEKSRLLSDRFSAERPKGSFSTLEIQRTEQGDSAMYLCASSSRGGSTDTQYFGPGTRLTVL.